This TCR beta chain appears in the sequencing data of a study of blood T cells in healthy people across ages (dated by TCRdb to 2015 to 2017). Study-level background: In model experiments, template switching captured about one uniquely barcoded TCR beta cDNA molecule for every two T cells. To track age-related changes in TCR beta repertoire diversity, the study relied on deep sequencing normalized with unique cDNA molecular identifiers. Four age groups were formed from the donors: young (average approximately 15 years), middle-aged (more than 35), aged (approximately 60) and long-lived (about 75). To avoid experimental bias, donors of different ages were spread randomly across the sequencing lanes. The study analyzed two additional independent replicas of 1 million unique cDNA reads from the same blood draw for two donors, one aged 18 to 30 and one aged 80 or older.

CDR1 KGHDR and CDR2 SFDVKD are derived from the germline V gene. The CDR3, from cysteine to phenylalanine, totals 12 residues. Left in the record is the CDR3 DNA by itself, 36 bases read in frame from the first base. The protocol used for the library was 5' RACE. Instrument used: Illumina HiSeq 2500. A second PCR of about 7 to 12 cycles was performed with a sample-barcoded 5' primer and a J-beta primer mix. A unique molecular identifier was introduced onto each TCR beta cDNA molecule by a template-switch 5' adaptor carrying 12 random nucleotides. Each sample yielded at least 3 million CDR3-containing paired-end reads. First-strand cDNA was synthesized from all RNA with the Mint cDNA synthesis kit, primed by a TRBC-specific oligonucleotide. Following uracil-DNA glycosylase treatment, a first 18-cycle PCR with universal primers M1SS and BC2_uni_R was performed on all cDNA. The published analysis was carried out like this. Each sample was normalized by randomly selecting 1 million high-quality reads, each carrying a distinct molecular identifier. Instead of being binned into consensus sequences, reads that shared molecular identifiers were thrown out. CDR3 identification, clonotype clustering and error correction used MiTCR with a Q25 quality threshold and the strictest error-elimination algorithm. Lower-bound total TCR beta diversity was estimated with a nonparametric unseen species model using Euler transformation. In-frame beta chains were kept once TCRdb had trimmed the public reads at Q25 with fastp and called clones with MiXCR. Rows with one shared CDR3 protein collapse into an entry with the most common genes and DNA. The V and J calls here are based on TCRdb, not the publication. Within this sample are hundreds of thousands of distinct CDR3 sequences, with about 30% of them counted one time only. The ten largest account for roughly 17% of the sample.

A remark on this clonotype: This receptor's antigen is unknown. The junction and the germline gene differ at one end; a read error may be behind it.

Donors were 30 to 45 systemically healthy Caucasian individuals from Russia aged roughly 6 to 90 years. Each donor gave roughly 9.5 milliliters of peripheral blood, collected into EDTA-treated Vacutainer tubes. PBMCs were isolated by Ficoll-Paque density-gradient centrifugation, with at least 6 million obtained per sample. Trizol reagent was used to extract total RNA from the PBMCs, yielding at least 5.5 micrograms per sample. The percentages of naive CD45RAhigh/CD27high T cells were determined by flow cytometry on a PBMC aliquot from every donor. Overall results and qualifications from the work: Estimates of total diversity based on one million sequenced T cells were considered lower bounds and underestimates. There was a strong correlation between observed TCR beta diversity and the percentage of naive T cells measured by flow cytometry. Observed TCR beta diversity per million T cells fell roughly linearly with age, and a significant reduction was already apparent by age about 36. Compared with the aged group, the long-lived group had more naive CD4+ T cells, fewer expanded clones and increased TCR diversity, suggesting age selection. Because profiling used bulk unsorted PBMCs, naive and antigen-experienced compartments could not be compared conclusively. Because the CMV infection status of the donors was unknown, age-related changes in expanded clonotypes may potentially have been confounded.

The sequence came from a woman older than 75 in good health. This chain is built from TRBV24-1 and TRBJ1-5; the D gene cannot be named for sure. Sample: blood. At the DNA level, the sequence is TGTGCCGCCAGTAATAGCAATCAGCCCCAGCATTTT. Its amino acids are CAASNSNQPQHF.